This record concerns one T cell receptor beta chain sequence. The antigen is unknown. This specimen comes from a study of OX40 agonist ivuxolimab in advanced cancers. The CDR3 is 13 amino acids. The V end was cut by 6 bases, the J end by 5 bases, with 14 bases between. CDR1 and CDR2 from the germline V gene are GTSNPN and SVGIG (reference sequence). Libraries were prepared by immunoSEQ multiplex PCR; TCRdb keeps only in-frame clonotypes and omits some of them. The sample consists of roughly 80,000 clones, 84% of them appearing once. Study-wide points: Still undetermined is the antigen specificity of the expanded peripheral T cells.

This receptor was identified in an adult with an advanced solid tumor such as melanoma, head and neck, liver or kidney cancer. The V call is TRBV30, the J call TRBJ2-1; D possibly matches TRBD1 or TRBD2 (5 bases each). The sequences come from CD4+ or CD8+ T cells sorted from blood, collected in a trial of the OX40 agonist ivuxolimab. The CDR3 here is CACTTGRDNEQFF. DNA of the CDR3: TGTGCCTGTACTACGGGGCGAGACAATGAGCAGTTCTTC.